This TCR beta chain was obtained from a study of T cell repertoires in cytomegalovirus infection. Study summary: CMV infection and matching HLA type were both indicated by public TCR beta signatures.

Study outcomes and limitations: Cumulative public TCR beta family frequency identified CMV carriers with the relevant HLA. Across the ex vivo response, the dominant clonotypes were HLA-C-restricted CMV-specific TCR beta clonotypes.

Deletions cut 4 bases from V and 5 bases from J, with 16 bases between. Germline values: CDR1 SGHTS, CDR2 YDEGEE. The length of the CDR3 is 15 residues. TCRdb re-analysed the reads in MiXCR, keeping a single row per CDR3 protein. The top ten clones hold more than 2.5% of a sample with about 740,000 distinct CDR3 sequences, approximately 34% of them seen once. As regards this clonotype: What it recognizes is unknown.

This TCR derives from a human donor in good health (CMV status not recorded). Some clones in this sample may be carry-over from other donors' samples. What was sequenced was PBMCs. The chain combines TRBV5-8 with TRBJ1-5, with a tentative D call TRBD1 (5 bases). The DNA of the CDR3 is TGTGCCAGCAGCCCCGGGGCAGGGATGGATCAGCCCCAGCATTTT. Its translation is CASSPGAGMDQPQHF.